The rows below give T cell receptor beta chains drawn from one sample of a study of CD8 T cells in Susac syndrome. TCRdb re-derived calls from the immunoSEQ multiplex PCR reads in MiXCR, one entry per CDR3 protein. The data hold around 300,000 distinct CDR3 sequences, with approximately 89% observed a single time. Sequencing was performed on CD8+ T cells from PBMCs. These receptors all come from a human donor with multiple sclerosis. Both conserved end residues are part of each CDR3. The order of the fields is CDR3 protein, CDR3 DNA, V gene, D gene, clone size, J gene. A D gene is named only where the DNA matches it firmly. Expanded clones are given a class, and other clones once, few, many or no size at all.

CSVEDPQGTVYNEQFF | TGCAGCGTTGAAGATCCGCAGGGGACGGTCTACAATGAGCAGTTCTTC | TRBV29-1 | . | . | TRBJ2-1
CAWSTLGDSSYNEQFF | TGTGCCTGGAGTACCTTAGGAGATAGCTCCTACAATGAGCAGTTCTTC | TRBV30 | . | . | TRBJ2-1
CASSQEPGGGNQPQHF | TGCGCCAGCAGCCAAGAGCCAGGAGGCGGCAATCAGCCCCAGCATTTT | TRBV4-3 | . | . | TRBJ1-5
CASRTGTSYNSNQPQHF | TGTGCCAGCAGGACCGGGACAAGTTATAATAGCAATCAGCCCCAGCATTTT | TRBV28 | . | . | TRBJ1-5
CASSYSLAGTYEQYF | TGTGCCAGCAGTTACTCGCTAGCGGGAACCTACGAGCAGTACTTC | TRBV6-2/TRBV6-3 | TRBD2 | . | TRBJ2-7
CASSQGGGHIVEQFF | TGCGCCAGCAGCCAAGGGGGGGGGCATATTGTTGAGCAGTTCTTC | TRBV4-3 | . | . | TRBJ2-1
CSGLGSYEQYF | TGCAGCGGGTTGGGTTCCTACGAGCAGTACTTC | TRBV29-1 | . | . | TRBJ2-7
CSVELSGRAYYEQYF | TGCAGCGTTGAACTAAGCGGGAGGGCCTACTACGAGCAGTACTTC | TRBV29-1 | TRBD2 | . | TRBJ2-7
CASRHGLAPSYEQYF | TGTGCCAGCAGACATGGACTAGCGCCCTCCTACGAGCAGTACTTC | TRBV28 | TRBD2 | . | TRBJ2-7
CASSFLAPNQPQHF | TGTGCCAGCAGCTTCTTAGCACCGAATCAGCCCCAGCATTTT | TRBV7-8 | . | . | TRBJ1-5
CASSPPIGTESYEQYF | TGTGCCAGCAGCCCCCCCATCGGGACAGAGAGCTACGAGCAGTACTTC | TRBV7-9 | TRBD1 | . | TRBJ2-7
CASSYSLAPRGSYEQYF | TGTGCCAGCAGTTACTCGTTGGCCCCGCGGGGCTCCTACGAGCAGTACTTC | TRBV6-5 | . | once | TRBJ2-7
CASSQGGEQFF | TGTGCCAGCAGTCAGGGGGGTGAGCAGTTCTTC | TRBV11-2 | . | . | TRBJ2-1
CASSSRTDPPYEQYF | TGTGCCAGCAGCTCACGGACAGATCCACCCTACGAGCAGTACTTC | TRBV7-9 | . | . | TRBJ2-7
CASSQGLPEQFF | TGTGCCAGCAGCCAAGGTTTGCCCGAGCAGTTCTTC | TRBV14 | . | . | TRBJ2-1
CASSLSSLSGNTIYF | TGTGCCAGCAGCTTAAGCTCGCTCTCTGGAAACACCATATATTTT | TRBV7-2 | . | once | TRBJ1-3
CAWSVGGVDGYTF | TGTGCCTGGAGTGTGGGGGGTGTGGATGGCTACACCTTC | TRBV30 | . | . | TRBJ1-2
CASNPGGESRTGELFF | TGTGCCAGCAACCCTGGGGGGGAATCGAGAACCGGGGAGCTGTTTTTT | TRBV7-9 | TRBD2 | . | TRBJ2-2
CASSQDRGQGADTQYF | TGCGCCAGCAGCCAAGATCGGGGACAGGGGGCAGATACGCAGTATTTT | TRBV4-3 | TRBD1 | . | TRBJ2-3
CASSPDGAVGTKTQYF | TGTGCCAGCAGCCCGGACGGGGCGGTAGGTACGAAGACCCAGTACTTC | TRBV13 | . | . | TRBJ2-5
CASSMDGRDTQYF | TGTGCCAGCAGCATGGACGGGAGAGATACGCAGTATTTT | TRBV28 | . | . | TRBJ2-3
CASSIGQWSYEQYF | TGTGCCAGCAGCATCGGACAATGGTCCTACGAGCAGTACTTC | TRBV28 | . | . | TRBJ2-7
CASTAGGGMSYNEQFF | TGTGCCAGCACAGCGGGGGGAGGGATGTCCTACAATGAGCAGTTCTTC | TRBV9 | TRBD2 | . | TRBJ2-1
CSARTGVGYEQYF | TGCAGTGCTAGGACGGGTGTGGGCTACGAGCAGTACTTC | TRBV20-1 | . | . | TRBJ2-7
CSARASYEQYF | TGCAGTGCTAGGGCCTCCTACGAGCAGTACTTC | TRBV20-1 | . | few | TRBJ2-7
CASSNPGSTYEQYF | TGTGCCAGCAGCAATCCAGGGAGTACCTACGAGCAGTACTTC | TRBV5-4 | . | . | TRBJ2-7
CASRERGQETQYF | TGTGCCAGCAGGGAAAGGGGCCAAGAGACCCAGTACTTC | TRBV7-3 | . | . | TRBJ2-5
CASREGTGSNQPQHF | TGTGCCAGCAGAGAAGGGACAGGGAGCAATCAGCCCCAGCATTTT | TRBV6-4 | TRBD1 | . | TRBJ1-5
CASSLAGGPNTQYF | TGTGCCAGTTCCTTAGCGGGAGGGCCAAATACGCAGTATTTT | TRBV27 | TRBD2 | once | TRBJ2-3
CASSLAGVNTEAFF | TGTGCCAGCAGTTTAGCAGGGGTGAACACTGAAGCTTTCTTT | TRBV7-6 | . | few | TRBJ1-1
CASSVGTTTPLHF | TGTGCCAGCAGCGTAGGCACCACCACACCCCTCCACTTT | TRBV9 | . | . | TRBJ1-6
CASSLWGSSNQPQHF | TGTGCCAGCAGTTTATGGGGATCTAGCAATCAGCCCCAGCATTTT | TRBV27 | . | . | TRBJ1-5
CASSQAGTPISGANVLTF | TGTGCCAGCAGTCAAGCCGGGACTCCCATATCCGGGGCCAACGTCCTGACTTTC | TRBV6-2/TRBV6-3 | . | . | TRBJ2-6
CASKAPPPPGVTYEQYF | TGTGCCAGCAAAGCACCACCGCCCCCGGGAGTCACCTACGAGCAGTACTTC | TRBV25-1 | . | . | TRBJ2-7
CASSQGVGSGTEAFF | TGCGCCAGCAGCCAAGGAGTAGGGTCGGGTACTGAAGCTTTCTTT | TRBV4-3 | . | . | TRBJ1-1
CSVEGQGVAYEQYF | TGCAGCGTTGAGGGACAGGGGGTTGCGTACGAGCAGTACTTC | TRBV29-1 | TRBD1 | . | TRBJ2-7
CASSSTGVSGNTIYF | TGTGCCAGCAGCTCGACAGGGGTCTCTGGAAACACCATATATTTT | TRBV7-2 | TRBD1 | . | TRBJ1-3
CASSSRGGRGEAFF | TGTGCCAGCAGCTCCCGCGGGGGGCGAGGTGAAGCTTTCTTT | TRBV7-8 | . | . | TRBJ1-1
CASSFGLAGSYNEQFF | TGTGCCAGCAGCTTTGGCCTAGCGGGATCCTACAATGAGCAGTTCTTC | TRBV7-8 | TRBD2 | . | TRBJ2-1
CASSPGASGLYNEQFF | TGTGCCAGCAGCCCCGGCGCTAGCGGGCTGTACAATGAGCAGTTCTTC | TRBV9 | TRBD2 | . | TRBJ2-1
CASSNSLPQGREETQYF | TGTGCCAGCAGTAACAGCTTGCCCCAGGGAAGGGAGGAGACCCAGTACTTC | TRBV6-5 | . | . | TRBJ2-5
CASSLRSGEQYF | TGTGCCAGCAGCTTACGAAGTGGGGAGCAGTACTTC | TRBV7-8 | . | . | TRBJ2-7
CATSDLGPSGSYEQYF | TGTGCCACCAGTGACCTCGGCCCCTCCGGCTCCTACGAGCAGTACTTC | TRBV24-1 | . | . | TRBJ2-7
CASQGGLAKNIQYF | TGTGCCAGCCAAGGGGGGCTAGCCAAAAACATTCAGTACTTC | TRBV27 | . | . | TRBJ2-4
CAIEQGGTDTQYF | TGTGCCATCGAACAGGGGGGCACAGATACGCAGTATTTT | TRBV10-3 | TRBD1 | . | TRBJ2-3
CASSPQPGTYEQYF | TGTGCCAGCAGCCCTCAACCGGGGACCTACGAGCAGTACTTC | TRBV4-2 | . | . | TRBJ2-7
CASSQGDRDTGELFF | TGTGCCAGCAGCCAAGGGGACAGGGACACCGGGGAGCTGTTTTTT | TRBV3-1 | TRBD1 | . | TRBJ2-2
CSAPRDSLYEQYF | TGCAGTGCCCCCCGGGACTCTCTCTACGAGCAGTACTTC | TRBV20-1 | . | . | TRBJ2-7
CASSLDEPYEQYF | TGTGCCAGCAGCTTAGATGAGCCTTACGAGCAGTACTTC | TRBV7-2 | . | . | TRBJ2-7
CASSSGTYSNQPQHF | TGTGCCAGCAGTTCCGGGACATATAGCAATCAGCCCCAGCATTTT | TRBV27 | . | . | TRBJ1-5
CATTGPRDNEQFF | TGTGCCACCACCGGTCCTAGAGATAATGAGCAGTTCTTC | TRBV28 | . | . | TRBJ2-1
CAFGGSSSYNEQFF | TGTGCCTTCGGGGGTAGCAGCTCCTACAATGAGCAGTTCTTC | TRBV5-4 | . | . | TRBJ2-1
CSASPPGSGTEQFF | TGCAGTGCTAGCCCACCGGGTAGCGGGACTGAGCAGTTCTTC | TRBV20-1 | TRBD2 | . | TRBJ2-1
CASSLSQGPGMRPYEQYF | TGTGCCAGCAGTTTATCTCAGGGTCCGGGGATGCGGCCCTACGAGCAGTACTTC | TRBV27 | . | . | TRBJ2-7
CASSLGIQHVTEAFF | TGTGCCAGCAGCTTAGGAATACAGCACGTTACTGAAGCTTTCTTT | TRBV7-9 | . | . | TRBJ1-1
CASSEGLAGAYEQYF | TGTGCCAGCAGCGAAGGACTAGCGGGCGCCTACGAGCAGTACTTC | TRBV6-1 | TRBD2 | . | TRBJ2-7
CASSLRVDTQYF | TGTGCCAGCAGCTTGAGAGTAGATACGCAGTATTTT | TRBV5-5 | . | . | TRBJ2-3
CASRSDGTEQFF | TGTGCCAGCAGGTCTGACGGGACAGAGCAGTTCTTC | TRBV7-9 | . | . | TRBJ2-1
CASSRGLNQPQHF | TGTGCCAGCAGTCGGGGCCTCAATCAGCCCCAGCATTTT | TRBV12-3/TRBV12-4 | . | . | TRBJ1-5